This T cell receptor beta chain appears in the sequencing data of a study of T cells expressing NK-cell markers. The study's findings and limits: The study found these clonotypes also leading the CD3+CD56-NKG2C+ fraction in a handful of donors. Expanded clones of NKG2C+ T cells had an unclear HCMV specificity.

UMIs were included in TCR beta cDNA generated by 5'RACE template switching. From the 5' RACE reads, TCRdb lists one entry per CDR3 protein and no DNA. The clone table shows 300,000 to 450,000 distinct CDR3 sequences, with the ten largest holding around 5.2%. CDR3 length: 17 residues. Comment on this clonotype: The antigen remains undetermined.

The sample consisted of blood T cells: a sorted CD56 or NKG2C T cell subset, CD4+ or CD8+ T cells, or bulk PBMC T cells (not recorded which). The sequence was collected from a man aged 18 to 69 in good health. This chain links TRBV21-1 with TRBJ2-4; TCRdb's D call, TRBD2, is unchecked because there is no DNA. TRBV21-1 is a pseudogene. CDR3 region: CASSNRPRDEAKNIQYF.